This T cell receptor (beta chain) comes out of a study of cytomegalovirus exposure and HLA in healthy donors. A multiplex PCR was run with 60 Vbeta primers and 13 Jbeta primers. Using immunoSEQ multiplex PCR, the repertoire was profiled, and TCRdb retains in-frame clones only, with some absent. The sample carries 140,000 to 150,000 clones, approximately 70% recorded once. Sequenced sample: PBMCs. The receptor was isolated from a woman between 55 and 75 years old in good health and CMV-seronegative.

The CDR3 region is CASRAVINTEAFF. The DNA of the CDR3 is TGTGCCAGCAGGGCCGTCATCAACACTGAAGCTTTCTTT. The chain employs TRBV6-1 and TRBJ1-1; D is ambiguous. The CDR3 consists of 13 residues. The V gene lost 6 bases and the J gene lost 2 bases, with 10 bases spanning the gap. CDR1 and CDR2 (germline): MNHNS, SASEGT.